The clone carrying this T cell receptor beta chain was seen a few times. The data are from a study of cytomegalovirus exposure and HLA in healthy donors. The PCR made use of 60 Vbeta and 13 Jbeta primers. TCRdb's table, derived via immunoSEQ multiplex PCR, lists solely in-frame clones and lacks some. This table holds about 120,000 clones, 76% found once. This CDR3 is built from 13 residues. Germline CDR1 and CDR2: SGHDT and YYEEEE. Between the trimmed V and J ends, which lost 4 bases and 7 bases, there was a span of 14 bases. The source material was PBMCs. V gene TRBV5-6 combines with J gene TRBJ1-2, with D perhaps matching TRBD1 (5 bases). The receptor's source is a man aged 25 to 40 in good health and CMV-seropositive. In DNA, the CDR3 is TGTGCCAGCAGCCCCATGGGGCAAGGTGGCTACACCTTC. Its translation is CASSPMGQGGYTF.